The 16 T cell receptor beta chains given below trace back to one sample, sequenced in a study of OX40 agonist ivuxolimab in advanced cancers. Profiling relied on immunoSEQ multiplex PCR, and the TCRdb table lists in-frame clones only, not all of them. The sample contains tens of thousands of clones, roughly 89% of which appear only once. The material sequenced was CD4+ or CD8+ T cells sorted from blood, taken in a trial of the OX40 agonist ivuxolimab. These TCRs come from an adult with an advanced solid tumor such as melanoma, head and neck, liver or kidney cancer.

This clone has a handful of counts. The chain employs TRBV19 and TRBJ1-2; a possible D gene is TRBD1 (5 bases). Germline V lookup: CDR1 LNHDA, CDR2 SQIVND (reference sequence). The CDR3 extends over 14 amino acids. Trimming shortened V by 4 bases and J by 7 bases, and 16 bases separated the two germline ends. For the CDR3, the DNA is TGTGCCAGTAGTAATCGGACACTTCAGCGTGGCTACACCTTC. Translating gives CASSNRTLQRGYTF. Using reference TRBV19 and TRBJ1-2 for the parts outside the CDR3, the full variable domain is DGGITQSPKYLFRKEGQNVTLSCEQNLNHDAMYWYRQDPGQGLRLIYYSQIVNDFQKGDIAEGYSVSREKKESFPLTVTSAQKNPTAFYLCASSNRTLQRGYTFGSGTRLTVV.

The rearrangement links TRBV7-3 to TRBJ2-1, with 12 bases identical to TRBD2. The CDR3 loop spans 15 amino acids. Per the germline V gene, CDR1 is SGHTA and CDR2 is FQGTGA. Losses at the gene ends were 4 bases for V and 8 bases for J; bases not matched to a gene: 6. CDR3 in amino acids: CASSSGLAGKDEQFF. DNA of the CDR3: TGTGCCAGCAGCTCCGGACTAGCGGGAAAGGATGAGCAGTTCTTC. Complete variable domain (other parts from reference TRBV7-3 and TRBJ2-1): GAGVSQTPSNKVTEKGKYVELRCDPISGHTALYWYRQSLGQGPEFLIYFQGTGAADDSGLPNDRFFAVRPEGSVSTLKIQRTERGDSAVYLCASSSGLAGKDEQFFGPGTRLTVL.

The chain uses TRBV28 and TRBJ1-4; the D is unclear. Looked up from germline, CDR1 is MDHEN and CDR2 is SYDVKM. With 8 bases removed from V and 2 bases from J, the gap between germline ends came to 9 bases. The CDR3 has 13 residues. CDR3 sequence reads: CASLPRTNEKLFF. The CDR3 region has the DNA TGTGCCAGCCTCCCCCGCACTAATGAAAAACTGTTTTTT.

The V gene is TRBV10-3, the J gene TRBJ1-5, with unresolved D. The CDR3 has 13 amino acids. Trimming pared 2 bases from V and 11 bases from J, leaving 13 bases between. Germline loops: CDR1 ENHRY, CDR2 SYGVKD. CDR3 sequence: CAISEPWRATQHF. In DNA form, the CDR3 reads TGTGCCATCAGTGAGCCATGGAGGGCGACCCAGCATTTT.

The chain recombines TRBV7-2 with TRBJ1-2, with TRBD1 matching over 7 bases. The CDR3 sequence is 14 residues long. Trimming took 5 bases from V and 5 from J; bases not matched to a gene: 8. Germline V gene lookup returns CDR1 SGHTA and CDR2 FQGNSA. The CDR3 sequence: CASSPYPGGYGYTF. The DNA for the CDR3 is TGTGCCAGCAGCCCTTATCCAGGGGGGTATGGCTACACCTTC. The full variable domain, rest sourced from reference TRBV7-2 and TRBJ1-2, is GAGVSQSPSNKVTEKGKDVELRCDPISGHTALYWYRQSLGQGLEFLIYFQGNSAPDKSGLPSDRFSAERTGGSVSTLTIQRTQQEDSAVYLCASSPYPGGYGYTFGSGTRLTVV.

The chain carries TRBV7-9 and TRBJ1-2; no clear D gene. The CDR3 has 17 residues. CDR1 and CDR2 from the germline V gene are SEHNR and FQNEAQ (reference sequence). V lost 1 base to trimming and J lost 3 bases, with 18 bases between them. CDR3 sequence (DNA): TGTGCCAGCAGCTTAGGTTTCCGGGTACGGGCAGACTATGGCTACACCTTC. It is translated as CASSLGFRVRADYGYTF.

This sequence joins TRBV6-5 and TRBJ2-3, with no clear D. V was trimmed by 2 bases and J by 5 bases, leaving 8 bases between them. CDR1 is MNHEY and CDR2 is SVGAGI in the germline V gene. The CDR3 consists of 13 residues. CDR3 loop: CASSYGSEDTQYF. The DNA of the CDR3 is TGTGCCAGCAGTTACGGAAGCGAAGATACGCAGTATTTT.

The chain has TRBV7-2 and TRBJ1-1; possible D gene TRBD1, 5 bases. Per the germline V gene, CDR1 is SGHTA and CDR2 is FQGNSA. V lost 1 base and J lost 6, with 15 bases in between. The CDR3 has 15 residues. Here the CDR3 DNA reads TGTGCCAGCAGCTTAGTGCGGGGTCCCAGGGCTGAAGCTTTCTTT. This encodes CASSLVRGPRAEAFF.

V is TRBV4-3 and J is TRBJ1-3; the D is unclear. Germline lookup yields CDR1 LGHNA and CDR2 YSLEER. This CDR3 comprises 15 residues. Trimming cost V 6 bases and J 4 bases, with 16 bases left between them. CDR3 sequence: CASSPPGSDGNTIYF. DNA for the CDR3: TGCGCCAGCAGTCCACCGGGCTCGGACGGAAACACCATATATTTT.

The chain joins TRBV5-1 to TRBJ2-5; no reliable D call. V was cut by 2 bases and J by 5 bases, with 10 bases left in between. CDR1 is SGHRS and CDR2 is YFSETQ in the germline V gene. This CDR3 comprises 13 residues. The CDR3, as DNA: TGCGCCAGCAGCTTATTAGTTGGGGAGACCCAGTACTTC. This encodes CASSLLVGETQYF.

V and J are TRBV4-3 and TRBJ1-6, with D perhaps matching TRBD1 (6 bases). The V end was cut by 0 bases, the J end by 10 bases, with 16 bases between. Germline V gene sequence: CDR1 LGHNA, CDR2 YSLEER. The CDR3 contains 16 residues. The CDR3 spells CASSQEQGNFGSPLHF. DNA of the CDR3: TGCGCCAGCAGCCAAGAACAGGGAAATTTCGGATCACCCCTCCACTTT.

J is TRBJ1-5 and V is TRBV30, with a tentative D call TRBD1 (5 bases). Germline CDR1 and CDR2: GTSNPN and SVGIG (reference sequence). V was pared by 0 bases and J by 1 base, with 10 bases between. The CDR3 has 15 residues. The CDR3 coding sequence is TGTGCCTGGAGTGTAAAGGCAGGGAGCAATCAGCCCCAGCATTTT. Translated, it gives CAWSVKAGSNQPQHF. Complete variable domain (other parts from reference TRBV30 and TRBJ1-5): SQTIHQWPATLVQPVGSPLSLECTVEGTSNPNLYWYRQAAGRGLQLLFYSVGIGQISSEVPQNLSASRPQDRQFILSSKKLLLSDSGFYLCAWSVKAGSNQPQHFGDGTRLSIL.

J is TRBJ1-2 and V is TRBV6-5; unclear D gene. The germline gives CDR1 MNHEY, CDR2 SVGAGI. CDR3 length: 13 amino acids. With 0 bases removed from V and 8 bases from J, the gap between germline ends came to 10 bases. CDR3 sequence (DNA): TGTGCCAGCAGTTACTCCACGGCAGACGGCTACACCTTC. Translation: CASSYSTADGYTF.

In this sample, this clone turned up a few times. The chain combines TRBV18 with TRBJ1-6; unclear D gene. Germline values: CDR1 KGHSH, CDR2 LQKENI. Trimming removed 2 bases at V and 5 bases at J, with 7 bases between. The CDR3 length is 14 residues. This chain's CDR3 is CASSPAGDNSPLHF. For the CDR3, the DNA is TGTGCCAGCTCACCAGCCGGAGATAATTCACCCCTCCACTTT.

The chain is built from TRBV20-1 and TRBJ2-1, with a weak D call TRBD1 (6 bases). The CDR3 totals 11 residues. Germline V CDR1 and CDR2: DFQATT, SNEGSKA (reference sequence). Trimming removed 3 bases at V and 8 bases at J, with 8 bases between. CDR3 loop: CSASPGDEQFF. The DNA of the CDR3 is TGCAGTGCTAGCCCAGGGGATGAGCAGTTCTTC.

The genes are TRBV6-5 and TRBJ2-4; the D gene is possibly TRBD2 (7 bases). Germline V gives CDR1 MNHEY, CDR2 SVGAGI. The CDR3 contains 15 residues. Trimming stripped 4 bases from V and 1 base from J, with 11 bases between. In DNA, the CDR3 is TGTGCCAGCAGTTTAGGGGGGGTTGCCAAAAACATTCAGTACTTC. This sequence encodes CASSLGGVAKNIQYF.